This T cell receptor beta chain was retrieved from a study of response to subunit inactivated influenza vaccine. Notes on the study in general: That few new T cells are recruited by each seasonal influenza vaccination was the authors' suggestion.

Regarding this clonotype: Antigen: not known. Germline and junction disagree at one end, which may indicate a read error.

TCRdb reprocessed the RT-PCR reads via MiXCR and lists one record per CDR3 protein. Of about 610,000 distinct CDR3 sequences detected, 14% appear once; the ten largest clones hold 11%. Germline lookup yields CDR1 LGHDT and CDR2 YNNKEL (reference sequence). The CDR3 is made up of 14 amino acids. Here the sequenced sample was PBMCs from blood, taken 11 to 12 days after vaccination. The TCR comes from a man aged 45-65 years who received an inactivated influenza vaccine. J is TRBJ2-2 and V is TRBV3-1; D gene unclear. CDR3 in DNA: TGTGCCAGCAGCCAAGACCGGAACAACGGGGAGCTGTTTTTT. It encodes CASSQDRNNGELFF.